This T cell receptor (beta chain) was retrieved from a study of Graves' ophthalmopathy and Graves' hyperthyroidism. PBMCs were isolated by Ficoll-Paque density gradient centrifugation, using 8 to 10 ml of fresh peripheral blood as the starting material. Amplification of the TCR beta CDR3 regions used RNA transcripts (as template). HTBI-primed RT-PCR formed the first round, and a multiplex PCR formed the second. TCRdb processed the multiplex PCR reads anew with MiXCR; each CDR3 protein has one entry. The sample has approximately 460,000 distinct CDR3 sequences, around an eighth seen once. On this clonotype: This may arise from a read error, as a much more abundant clone is one base away.

The CDR3 is made up of 18 amino acids. Germline V gene data show CDR1 as MNHNS and CDR2 as SASEGT. The chain uses TRBV6-1 and TRBJ1-5, with 9 positions matching TRBD1. Sequencing was carried out using blood. This receptor was identified in a woman in her 30s with Graves' ophthalmopathy. DNA of the CDR3: TGTGCCAGCAGTGAAAGGGGGACAGGGTTTGAGAGCAATCAGCCCCATCATTTT. It is translated as CASSERGTGFESNQPHHF.